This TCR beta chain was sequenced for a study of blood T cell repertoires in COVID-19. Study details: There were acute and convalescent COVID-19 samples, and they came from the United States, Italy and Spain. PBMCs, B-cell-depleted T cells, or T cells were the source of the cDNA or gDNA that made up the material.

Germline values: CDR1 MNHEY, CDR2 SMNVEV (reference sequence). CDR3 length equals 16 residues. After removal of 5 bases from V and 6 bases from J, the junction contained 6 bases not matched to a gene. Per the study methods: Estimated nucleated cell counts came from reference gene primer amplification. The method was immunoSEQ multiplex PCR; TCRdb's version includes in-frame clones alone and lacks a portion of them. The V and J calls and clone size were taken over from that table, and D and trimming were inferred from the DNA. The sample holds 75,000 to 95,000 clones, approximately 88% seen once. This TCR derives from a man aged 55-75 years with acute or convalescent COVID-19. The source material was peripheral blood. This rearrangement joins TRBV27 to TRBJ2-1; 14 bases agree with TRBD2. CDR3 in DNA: TGTGCCAGCAGTGCGACTAGCGGGGGGGCCCCCAATGAGCAGTTCTTC. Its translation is CASSATSGGAPNEQFF.